The clone carrying this T cell receptor beta chain was detected only a few times. Its antigen is currently unknown. From germline, CDR1 is MDHEN and CDR2 SYDVKM. Trimming shortened V by 2 bases and J by 3 bases, and 9 bases separated the two germline ends. This CDR3 has 14 amino acids. The data derive from a study of T cell repertoires in cytomegalovirus infection. Study information: Both a matching HLA type and CMV infection were indicated by public TCR beta signatures.

Via MiXCR, TCRdb re-called the reads, giving one row per CDR3 protein. The data show about half a million distinct CDR3 sequences, with roughly 34% seen just once and roughly 17% held by the top ten. Study-wide findings and caveats: Ex vivo, HLA-C-restricted CMV-specific TCR beta clonotypes prevailed over the rest of the response.

The clonotype was recovered from a human donor in good health (CMV status not recorded). Some clones in this sample may be carry-over from other donors' samples. The rearrangement joins TRBV28 to TRBJ2-3; D is undetermined. Sequenced material: cultured PBMCs, taken from culture after CMV antigen stimulation. CDR3 loop: CASSLTRMTDTQYF. CDR3 sequence (DNA): TGTGCCAGCAGTTTAACGCGGATGACAGATACGCAGTATTTT. The whole variable domain, filled in from reference TRBV28 and TRBJ2-3, reads DVKVTQSSRYLVKRTGEKVFLECVQDMDHENMFWYRQDPGLGLRLIYFSYDVKMKEKGDIPEGYSVSREKKERFSLILESASTNQTSMYLCASSLTRMTDTQYFGPGTRLTVL.